Presented here are 13 T cell receptor beta chains from one specimen sequenced in a study of blood T cell repertoires in COVID-19. Sequencing was performed with immunoSEQ multiplex PCR; in TCRdb, only in-frame clones are kept and a portion is missing. The sample lists around 300,000 clones, approximately 89% occurring once. The sequenced sample was PBMCs or T cells enriched from blood (not recorded which). The source is a woman in her sixties or seventies who had recovered from COVID-19.

The CDR3 sequence is CASSSGTDGNQPQHF. CDR3 bases: TGTGCCAGCAGTTCCGGGACAGATGGCAATCAGCCCCAGCATTTT. The rearrangement links TRBV27 to TRBJ1-5; 7 nucleotides line up with TRBD1. The length of the CDR3 is 15 residues. Germline CDR1 MNHEY, CDR2 SMNVEV (reference sequence). The junction had 5 bases not matched to a gene; V was cut back by 4 bases and J by 2 bases.

The chain employs TRBV7-3 and TRBJ2-5; D is perhaps TRBD1 (5 bases). Germline V CDR1 and CDR2: SGHTA, FQGTGA. This CDR3 has 13 residues. With 5 bases removed from V and 5 bases from J, the gap between germline ends came to 12 bases. CDR3 region: CASSPRYRETQYF. The CDR3 nucleotides read TGTGCCAGCAGCCCACGGTACAGGGAGACCCAGTACTTC.

The rearrangement uses TRBV7-2 and TRBJ1-6; 8 bases line up with TRBD1. The CDR3 has 17 amino acids. V gave up 0 bases and J gave up 7 bases; unmatched junction bases: 8. Germline V gene data show CDR1 as SGHTA and CDR2 as FQGNSA. The CDR3 nucleotides read TGTGCCAGCAGCTTAGCCCGGGGCAGGGGGCGCAATTCACCCCTCCACTTT. This sequence encodes CASSLARGRGRNSPLHF.

This clone showed up just once. This chain joins TRBV28 and TRBJ1-1; D not resolved. V lost 4 bases and J 7 bases, leaving 7 bases between the germline ends. Germline assignment: CDR1 MDHEN and CDR2 SYDVKM. The CDR3 spans 11 residues. CDR3 protein: CASSYRVEAFF. CDR3 nucleotides: TGTGCCAGCAGTTATCGCGTTGAAGCTTTCTTT.

The chain couples TRBV20-1 to TRBJ1-2; no firm D call. The CDR3 is made up of 11 amino acids. The germline V and J ends were trimmed by 2 bases and 8 bases, with 9 bases remaining between them. CDR1 and CDR2 (germline): DFQATT, SNEGSKA (reference sequence). This CDR3 reads CSARKEQGYTF. The CDR3 DNA reads TGCAGTGCTAGAAAAGAACAAGGCTACACCTTC.

The rearrangement joins TRBV6-1 to TRBJ1-5; D gene uncertain. The CDR3 covers 17 residues. Germline values: CDR1 MNHNS, CDR2 SASEGT. V was clipped by 3 bases and J by 0 bases, with 15 bases between them. CDR3 in DNA: TGTGCCAGCAGTGACCGAGGCGGAACCGCTAGCAATCAGCCCCAGCATTTT. Its translation is CASSDRGGTASNQPQHF.

V gene TRBV3-1 (or the pseudogene TRBV3-2) combines with J gene TRBJ1-1; D possibly corresponds to TRBD1 (6 bases). Trimming left V 5 bases short and J 6 bases short, with 16 bases between. Looked up from germline, CDR1 is LGHDT and CDR2 is YNNKEL (reference sequence). This CDR3 has 14 amino acids. DNA for the CDR3: TGTGCCAGCAGCGGAAGGGGGGGGCTCCCTGAAGCTTTCTTT. Its translation: CASSGRGGLPEAFF.

V and J are TRBV18 and TRBJ1-2; TRBD1 matches at 7 bases. The V segment lost 6 bases and the J segment 8 bases; nucleotides outside the gene matches: 9. Germline CDR1 KGHSH, CDR2 LQKENI. The CDR3 extends over 13 amino acids. CDR3 DNA sequence: TGTGCCAGCTCCCCCGACAGGGTATTAGGCTACACCTTC. Translating it yields CASSPDRVLGYTF.

Here the CDR3 reads CSADLAGAGYEQYF. In DNA, the CDR3 is TGCAGCGCAGATTTAGCGGGAGCTGGTTACGAGCAGTACTTC. The chain links TRBV29-1 to TRBJ2-7, with TRBD2 identical over 9 bases. From germline, CDR1 is SQVTM and CDR2 ANQGSEA. The CDR3 extends over 14 amino acids. V shed 7 bases and J 4 bases; nucleotides not matched to a gene: 11.

The V and J genes are TRBV11-2 and TRBJ2-1; 7 nucleotides match TRBD2. The CDR3 sequence is 13 residues long. Germline trimming cut 5 bases from V and 10 bases from J; bases unmatched to any gene: 8. Germline V lookup: CDR1 SGHAT, CDR2 FQNNGV. CDR3 region: CASSRREGREQFF. The CDR3 coding sequence is TGTGCCAGCAGCAGAAGGGAGGGGCGCGAGCAGTTCTTC.

V is TRBV24-1 and J is TRBJ2-7; D is possibly TRBD2 (6 bases). Trimming pared 6 bases from V and 5 bases from J, leaving 13 bases between. Germline V gene lookup returns CDR1 KGHDR and CDR2 SFDVKD. The CDR3 has 13 amino acids. CDR3 DNA sequence: TGTGCCACCAGTATGGGGGGTATCGACGAGCAGTACTTC. This gives the protein CATSMGGIDEQYF.

With respect to this clone: Other DNA sequences in this sample translate to the same CDR3. V usage is TRBV28 and J usage is TRBJ1-2, with a weak D call TRBD1 (6 bases). Germline V gene lookup returns CDR1 MDHEN and CDR2 SYDVKM. V lost 4 bases to trimming and J lost 6 bases, with 6 bases between them. The CDR3 has 11 amino acids. The DNA of the CDR3 is TGTGCCAGCAGTTACAGGGATGGCTACACCTTC. Amino acid sequence: CASSYRDGYTF.

This clone appeared once. The gene calls are TRBV5-1 and TRBJ2-1; 10 nucleotides align to TRBD1. The CDR3 sequence is 15 residues long. Germline-derived CDR1 and CDR2 are SGHRS and YFSETQ. After removal of 3 bases from V and 8 bases from J, the junction contained 8 bases not matched to a gene. The CDR3 here is CASSYGQGGLDEQFF. CDR3 bases: TGCGCCAGCAGCTACGGACAGGGGGGATTGGATGAGCAGTTCTTC.